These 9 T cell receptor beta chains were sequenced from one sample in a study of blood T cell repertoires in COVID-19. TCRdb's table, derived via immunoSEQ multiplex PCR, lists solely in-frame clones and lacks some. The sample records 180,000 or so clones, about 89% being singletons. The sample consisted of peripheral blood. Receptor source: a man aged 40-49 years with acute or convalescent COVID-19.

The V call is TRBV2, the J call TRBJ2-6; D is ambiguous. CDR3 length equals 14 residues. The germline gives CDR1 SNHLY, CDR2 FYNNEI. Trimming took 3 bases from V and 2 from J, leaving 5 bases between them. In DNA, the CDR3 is TGTGCCAGCAGTGATCAGACTGGGGCCAACGTCCTGACTTTC. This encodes CASSDQTGANVLTF.

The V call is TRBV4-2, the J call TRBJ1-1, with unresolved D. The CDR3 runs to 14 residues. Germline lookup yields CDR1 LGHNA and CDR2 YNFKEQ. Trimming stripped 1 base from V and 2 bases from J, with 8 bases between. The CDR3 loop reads CASSQVTGNTEAFF. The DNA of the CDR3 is TGTGCCAGCAGCCAAGTAACGGGAAACACTGAAGCTTTCTTT.

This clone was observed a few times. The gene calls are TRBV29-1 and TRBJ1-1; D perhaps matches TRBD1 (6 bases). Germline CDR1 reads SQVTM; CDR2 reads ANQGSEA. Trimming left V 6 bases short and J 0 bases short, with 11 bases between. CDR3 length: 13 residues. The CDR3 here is CSVVTGLNTEAFF. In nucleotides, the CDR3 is TGCAGCGTGGTGACAGGATTGAACACTGAAGCTTTCTTT. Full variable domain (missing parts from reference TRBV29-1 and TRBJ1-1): SAVISQKPSRDICQRGTSLTIQCQVDSQVTMMFWYRQQPGQSLTLIATANQGSEATYESGFVIDKFPISRPNLTFSTLTVSNMSPEDSSIYLCSVVTGLNTEAFFGQGTRLTVV.

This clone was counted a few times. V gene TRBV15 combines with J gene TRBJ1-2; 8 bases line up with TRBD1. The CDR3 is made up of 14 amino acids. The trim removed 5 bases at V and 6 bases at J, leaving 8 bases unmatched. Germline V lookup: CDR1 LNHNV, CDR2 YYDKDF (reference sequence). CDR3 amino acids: CATSVKPQGDGYTF. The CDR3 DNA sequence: TGTGCCACCAGCGTAAAACCACAGGGGGATGGCTACACCTTC.

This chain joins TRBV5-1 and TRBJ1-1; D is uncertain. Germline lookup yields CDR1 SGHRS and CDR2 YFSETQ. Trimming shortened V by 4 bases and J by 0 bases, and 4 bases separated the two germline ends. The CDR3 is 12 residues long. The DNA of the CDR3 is TGCGCCAGCAGCCCTATGAACACTGAAGCTTTCTTT. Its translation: CASSPMNTEAFF.

The CDR3 loop is CASSQAVIRALNTEAFF. The CDR3 DNA is TGTGCCAGCAGCCAAGCGGTCATCAGGGCTCTTAACACTGAAGCTTTCTTT. The rearrangement joins TRBV3-1 (or the pseudogene TRBV3-2) to TRBJ1-1; D perhaps matches TRBD1 (5 bases). The CDR3 is 17 residues long. V gave up 1 base and J gave up 2 bases, with 17 bases separating them. Germline V gene data show CDR1 as LGHDT and CDR2 as YNNKEL (reference sequence).

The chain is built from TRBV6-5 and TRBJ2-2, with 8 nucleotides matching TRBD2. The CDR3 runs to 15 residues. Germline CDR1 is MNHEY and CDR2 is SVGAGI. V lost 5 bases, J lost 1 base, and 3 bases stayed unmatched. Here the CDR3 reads CASSRGGLNTGELFF. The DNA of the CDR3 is TGTGCCAGCAGTCGCGGGGGGTTGAACACCGGGGAGCTGTTTTTT.

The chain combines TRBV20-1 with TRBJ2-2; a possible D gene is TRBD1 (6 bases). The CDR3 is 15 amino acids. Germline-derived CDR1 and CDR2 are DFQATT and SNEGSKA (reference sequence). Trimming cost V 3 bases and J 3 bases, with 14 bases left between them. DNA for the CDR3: TGCAGTGCTAGTCCAGGGGTAGCTGACACCGGGGAGCTGTTTTTT. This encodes CSASPGVADTGELFF.

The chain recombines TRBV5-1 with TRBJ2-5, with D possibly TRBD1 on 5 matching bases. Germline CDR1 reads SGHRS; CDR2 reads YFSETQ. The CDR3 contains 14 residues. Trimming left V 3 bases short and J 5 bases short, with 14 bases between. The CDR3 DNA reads TGCGCCAGCAGCTCGGTCGGGCCAGGGGAGACCCAGTACTTC. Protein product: CASSSVGPGETQYF.